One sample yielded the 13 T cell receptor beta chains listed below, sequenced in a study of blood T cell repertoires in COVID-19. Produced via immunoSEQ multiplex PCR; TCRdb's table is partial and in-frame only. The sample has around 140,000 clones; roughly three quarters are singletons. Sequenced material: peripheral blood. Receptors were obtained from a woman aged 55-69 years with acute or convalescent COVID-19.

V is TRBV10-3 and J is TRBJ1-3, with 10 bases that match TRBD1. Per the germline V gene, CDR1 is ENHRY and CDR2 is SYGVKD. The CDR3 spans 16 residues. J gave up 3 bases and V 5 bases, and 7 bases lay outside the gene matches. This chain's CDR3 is CAISRTGGFDGNTIYF. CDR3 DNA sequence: TGTGCCATCAGTAGGACAGGGGGATTCGATGGAAACACCATATATTTT.

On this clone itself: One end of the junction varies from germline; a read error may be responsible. This chain's CDR3 is CASLPRGNEQFF. The CDR3 DNA reads TGTGCCAGCTTACCACGCGGGAATGAGCAGTTCTTC. The chain links TRBV18 to TRBJ2-1, with D perhaps matching TRBD2 (5 bases). Germline V gene data show CDR1 as KGHSH and CDR2 as LQKENI. This CDR3 spans 12 amino acids.

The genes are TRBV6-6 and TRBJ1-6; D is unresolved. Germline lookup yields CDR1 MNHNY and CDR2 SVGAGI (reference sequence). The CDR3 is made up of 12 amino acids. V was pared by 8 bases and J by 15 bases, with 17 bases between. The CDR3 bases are TGTGCCAGCCGGGAAGATTTAGTAGTCCTCCACTTT. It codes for CASREDLVVLHF.

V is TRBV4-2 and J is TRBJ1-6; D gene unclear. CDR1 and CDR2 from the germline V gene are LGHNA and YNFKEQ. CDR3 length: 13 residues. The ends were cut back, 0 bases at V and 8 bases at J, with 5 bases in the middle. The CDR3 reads CASSQEIDSPLHF. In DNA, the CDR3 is TGTGCCAGCAGCCAAGAAATCGATTCACCCCTCCACTTT.

CDR3 region: CSVRRGASYEQYF. Here the CDR3 DNA reads TGCAGCGTTAGGCGGGGGGCGTCCTACGAGCAGTACTTC. This sequence joins TRBV29-1 and TRBJ2-7; 8 bases match TRBD2. V shed 5 bases, J shed 1 base, and the junction held 4 bases outside the gene matches. The germline CDR1 and CDR2 sequences are SQVTM and ANQGSEA. The CDR3 runs to 13 residues.

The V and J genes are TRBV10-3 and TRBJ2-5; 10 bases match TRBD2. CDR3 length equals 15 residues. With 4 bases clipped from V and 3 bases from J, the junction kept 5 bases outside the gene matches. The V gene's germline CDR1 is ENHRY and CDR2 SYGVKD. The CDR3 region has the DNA TGTGCCATCAGTGCAGCGGGAGGGTTAAAAGAGACCCAGTACTTC. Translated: CAISAAGGLKETQYF.

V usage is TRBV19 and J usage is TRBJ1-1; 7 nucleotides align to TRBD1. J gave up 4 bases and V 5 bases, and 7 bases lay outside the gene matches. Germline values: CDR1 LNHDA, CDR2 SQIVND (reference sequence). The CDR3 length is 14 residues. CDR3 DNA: TGTGCCAGTAGTCTGACAGGGCGAGGCACTGAAGCTTTCTTT. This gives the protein CASSLTGRGTEAFF.

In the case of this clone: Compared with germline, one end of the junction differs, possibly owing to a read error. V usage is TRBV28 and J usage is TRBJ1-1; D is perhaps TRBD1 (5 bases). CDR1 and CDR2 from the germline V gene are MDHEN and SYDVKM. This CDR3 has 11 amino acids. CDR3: CESAGYTEAFF. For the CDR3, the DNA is TGCGAGAGTGCAGGGTATACTGAAGCTTTCTTT.

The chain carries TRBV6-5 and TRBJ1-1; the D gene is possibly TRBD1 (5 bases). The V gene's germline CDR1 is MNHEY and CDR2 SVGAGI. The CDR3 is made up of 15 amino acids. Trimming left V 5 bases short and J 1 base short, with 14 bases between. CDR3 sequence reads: CASSLTGHSNTEAFF. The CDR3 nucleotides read TGTGCCAGCAGTCTTACAGGCCACTCGAACACTGAAGCTTTCTTT.

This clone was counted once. CDR3 amino acids: CASSRSGQQETQYF. The CDR3 DNA reads as TGTGCCAGTAGTAGGTCGGGACAGCAAGAGACCCAGTACTTC. The rearrangement joins TRBV19 to TRBJ2-5; 7 nucleotides line up with TRBD1. The V gene end was trimmed by 4 bases and the J gene end by 2 bases; junction bases not matched to a gene: 4. This CDR3 spans 14 amino acids. Germline V gene sequence: CDR1 LNHDA, CDR2 SQIVND (reference sequence).

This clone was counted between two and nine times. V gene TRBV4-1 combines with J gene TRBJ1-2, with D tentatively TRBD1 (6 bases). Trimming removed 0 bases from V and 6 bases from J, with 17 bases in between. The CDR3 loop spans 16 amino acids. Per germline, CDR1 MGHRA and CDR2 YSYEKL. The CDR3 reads CASSQDQGTGNNGYTF. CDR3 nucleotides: TGCGCCAGCAGCCAAGATCAAGGTACAGGGAATAATGGCTACACCTTC.

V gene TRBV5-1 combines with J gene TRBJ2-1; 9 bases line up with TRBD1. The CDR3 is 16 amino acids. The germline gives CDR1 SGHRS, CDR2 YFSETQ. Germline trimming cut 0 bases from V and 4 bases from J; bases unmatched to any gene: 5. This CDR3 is CASSLGGTGSYNEQFF. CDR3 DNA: TGCGCCAGCAGCTTGGGCGGGACAGGGTCGTACAATGAGCAGTTCTTC.

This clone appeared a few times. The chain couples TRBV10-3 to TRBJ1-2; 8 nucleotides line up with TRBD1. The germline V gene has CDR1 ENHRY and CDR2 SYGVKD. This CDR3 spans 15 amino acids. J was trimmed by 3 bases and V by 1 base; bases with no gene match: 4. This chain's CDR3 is CAISEFGQGDYGYTF. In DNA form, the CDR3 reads TGTGCCATCAGTGAGTTCGGACAGGGAGACTATGGCTACACCTTC.